This TCR beta chain was found in a study of blood T cell repertoires in COVID-19. Here immunoSEQ multiplex PCR was the method, and the copy in TCRdb shows in-frame clones only, minus some. The table has some 320,000 clones, more than 75% seen once. Germline V gene lookup returns CDR1 SNHLY and CDR2 FYNNEI. This CDR3 contains 14 residues. V was pared by 5 bases and J by 4 bases, with 4 bases of the junction left unmatched. The chain combines TRBV2 with TRBJ2-7; 11 positions agree with TRBD2. The receptor was derived from a woman aged 25 to 45 who had recovered from COVID-19. Sequencing was performed on PBMCs or T cells enriched from blood (not recorded which). This CDR3 is CASSYSGGGYEQYF. CDR3 bases: TGTGCCAGCAGTTATAGCGGGGGGGGATACGAGCAGTACTTC.